These T cell receptor beta chains were read from a single sample in a study of tumor T cells in aggressive B-cell lymphoma. Profiling relied on immunoSEQ multiplex PCR, and the TCRdb table lists in-frame clones only, not all of them. The data contain around 1,200 clones, 80% to 95% of them singletons. The sequenced sample was tumor tissue. Source of these receptors: an adult with diffuse large B cell lymphoma. CDR3s include the opening cysteine and the closing phenylalanine or tryptophan. Fields, in order: J gene, V gene, CDR3 protein.

j_call: TRBJ2-1
v_call: TRBV28
cdr3_aa: CASSPGTSEYNEQFF

j_call: TRBJ1-2
v_call: TRBV5-6
cdr3_aa: CASSPQGAGGYTF

j_call: TRBJ1-6
v_call: TRBV5-1
cdr3_aa: CASRLSQGRETPLHF

j_call: TRBJ1-5
v_call: TRBV4-1
cdr3_aa: CASSQDRGNQPQHF

j_call: TRBJ2-3
v_call: TRBV20-1
cdr3_aa: CSVREPPTQYF

j_call: TRBJ1-5
v_call: TRBV6-1
cdr3_aa: CAAGNQPQHF

j_call: TRBJ2-7
v_call: TRBV5-1
cdr3_aa: CASSTGDLASGQYF

j_call: TRBJ2-3
v_call: TRBV7-9
cdr3_aa: CASSPWGEGPDTQYF

j_call: TRBJ2-7
v_call: TRBV28
cdr3_aa: CASSPRVVAGWAYEQYF

j_call: TRBJ2-1
v_call: TRBV7-3
cdr3_aa: CASSLRGSSYNEQFF

j_call: TRBJ1-3
v_call: TRBV15
cdr3_aa: CATSRGGGKSGNTIYF

j_call: TRBJ1-5
v_call: TRBV19
cdr3_aa: CASSDHRGGNQPQHF

j_call: TRBJ2-6
v_call: TRBV4-1
cdr3_aa: CASSTGTGQTGANVLTF

j_call: TRBJ2-3
v_call: TRBV11-3
cdr3_aa: CASSSSDTQYF

j_call: TRBJ2-3
v_call: TRBV18
cdr3_aa: CASSPRLLAGATDTQYF

j_call: TRBJ2-7
v_call: TRBV28
cdr3_aa: CASSLSRGRGSYEQYF

j_call: TRBJ2-7
v_call: TRBV27
cdr3_aa: CASSPWKAGVSYEQYF

j_call: TRBJ2-1
v_call: TRBV27
cdr3_aa: CASRHRFYNEQFF

j_call: TRBJ2-5
v_call: TRBV7-7
cdr3_aa: CASSLGLAVQETQYF

j_call: TRBJ2-7
v_call: TRBV5-4
cdr3_aa: CASSLGEAPYEQYF

j_call: TRBJ2-1
v_call: TRBV27
cdr3_aa: CASSSAGNEQFF

j_call: TRBJ1-4
v_call: TRBV6-5
cdr3_aa: CASRGRGTNEKLFF

j_call: TRBJ2-7
v_call: TRBV18
cdr3_aa: CASSPGQGDEQYF

j_call: TRBJ2-7
v_call: TRBV29-1
cdr3_aa: CSVEGKTDSYEQYF

j_call: TRBJ1-2
v_call: TRBV13
cdr3_aa: CASSFRTGESGYTF

j_call: TRBJ1-1
v_call: TRBV5-1
cdr3_aa: CASSPRPGTASNTEAFF

j_call: TRBJ2-1
v_call: TRBV19
cdr3_aa: CASTRPRASGGNEQFF